A single sample gave rise to the 11 T cell receptor beta chains below, sequenced in a study of shared clonotypes between healthy human individuals. Generated by immunoSEQ multiplex PCR, the TCRdb table keeps only in-frame clones and is missing some. The sample shows hundreds of thousands of clones, roughly 96% of them seen only once. Naive CD8 cells were CD45RO-negative, positively selected for CCR7, excluding terminally differentiated effector memory CD45RA+ cells. What was sequenced was naive CD8+ T cells sorted from blood. These receptors were obtained from a woman in her twenties or thirties in good health.

In its sample, this clone was seen a few times. The CDR3 loop reads CASSQDGWNYGYTF. The CDR3 DNA reads TGTGCCAGCAGCCAAGATGGCTGGAACTATGGCTACACCTTC. J is TRBJ1-2 and V is TRBV4-2, with unresolved D. The CDR3 extends over 14 amino acids. CDR1 and CDR2 (germline): LGHNA, YNFKEQ. V lost 0 bases, J lost 2 bases, and 7 bases lay in between.

This sequence joins TRBV6-1 and TRBJ1-1; tentatively, D is TRBD1 (6 bases). The CDR3 contains 14 residues. Trimming left V 0 bases short and J 6 bases short, with 11 bases between. From germline, CDR1 is MNHNS and CDR2 SASEGT. CDR3: CASSEAVQGAEAFF. The CDR3 DNA follows: TGTGCCAGCAGTGAAGCTGTACAGGGTGCTGAAGCTTTCTTT.

CDR3 nucleotides: TGTGCCAGCAGCCAGGAGGACAGGGCTCTAGCGGGAGTAAGAGTAACCACCACGAGCGGGGAGCTGTTTTTT. Protein product: CASSQEDRALAGVRVTTTSGELFF. The chain carries TRBV4-2 and TRBJ2-2; the match to TRBD2 covers 10 bases. J gave up 7 bases and V 3 bases, and 32 bases lay outside the gene matches. The CDR3 consists of 24 residues. Germline V gene data show CDR1 as LGHNA and CDR2 as YNFKEQ.

The chain uses TRBV5-1 and TRBJ2-3; 11 nucleotides match TRBD2. Losses at the gene ends were 4 bases for V and 6 bases for J; bases not matched to a gene: 10. The V gene's germline CDR1 is SGHRS and CDR2 YFSETQ. The CDR3 covers 16 residues. CDR3 sequence (DNA): TGCGCCAGCAGCCAACGACTAGCGGGAAGGTCGGATACGCAGTATTTT. Translation gives CASSQRLAGRSDTQYF.

Here the CDR3 reads CASSAGGGVWTGELFF. CDR3 DNA sequence: TGTGCCAGCAGCGCTGGCGGGGGAGTGTGGACCGGGGAGCTGTTTTTT. V gene TRBV5-4 combines with J gene TRBJ2-2, with TRBD2 matching over 7 bases. The length of the CDR3 is 16 residues. CDR1 is SGHNT and CDR2 is YYREEE in the germline V gene (reference sequence). The V segment lost 4 bases and the J segment 5 bases; nucleotides outside the gene matches: 11.

The chain combines TRBV5-6 with TRBJ2-7; unclear D gene. CDR1 and CDR2 (germline): SGHDT, YYEEEE. The CDR3 has 12 residues. With 2 bases removed from V and 3 bases from J, the gap between germline ends came to 6 bases. This CDR3 is CASSFGSYEQYF. CDR3 coding DNA: TGTGCCAGCAGCTTCGGCAGCTACGAGCAGTACTTC. Full variable domain (missing parts from reference TRBV5-6 and TRBJ2-7): DAGVTQSPTHLIKTRGQQVTLRCSPKSGHDTVSWYQQALGQGPQFIFQYYEEEERQRGNFPDRFSGHQFPNYSSELNVNALLLGDSALYLCASSFGSYEQYFGPGTRLTVT.

The J gene is TRBJ1-1, the V gene TRBV7-9; 7 positions agree with TRBD1. Germline values: CDR1 SEHNR, CDR2 FQNEAQ (reference sequence). The CDR3 has 15 amino acids. Trimming cost V 0 bases and J 3 bases; bases outside gene matches: 4. CDR3 protein: CASSLASGGYTEAFF. Here the CDR3 DNA reads TGTGCCAGCAGCTTAGCTTCAGGGGGGTACACTGAAGCTTTCTTT. Supplemented by reference TRBV7-9 and TRBJ1-1, the full variable domain reads DTGVSQNPRHKITKRGQNVTFRCDPISEHNRLYWYRQTLGQGPEFLTYFQNEAQLEKSRLLSDRFSAERPKGSFSTLEIQRTEQGDSAMYLCASSLASGGYTEAFFGQGTRLTVV.

This chain joins TRBV7-8 and TRBJ2-7; 10 positions match TRBD1. V lost 1 base, J lost 5 bases, and 2 bases stayed unmatched. The CDR3 loop spans 14 amino acids. Germline-derived CDR1 and CDR2 are SGHVS and FQNEAQ. The CDR3 here is CASSLVGQGNEQYF. The CDR3 coding sequence is TGTGCCAGCAGCTTAGTGGGACAGGGGAACGAGCAGTACTTC.

This chain connects TRBV2 to TRBJ2-1; D assignment may be TRBD1 or TRBD2 (6 bases each). The CDR3 is made up of 13 amino acids. CDR1 SNHLY and CDR2 FYNNEI come from the germline V gene. Trimming stripped 11 bases from V and 6 bases from J, with 17 bases between. This CDR3 is CAGGTPRGNEQFF. DNA for the CDR3: TGTGCCGGAGGGACACCTCGGGGCAATGAGCAGTTCTTC.

The V gene is TRBV7-8, the J gene TRBJ2-3; no firm D call. V lost 4 bases to trimming and J lost 6 bases, with 20 bases between them. This CDR3 has 16 amino acids. The germline V gene encodes CDR1 SGHVS and CDR2 FQNEAQ. The CDR3 sequence: CASSSEGLSVVDTQYF. The CDR3 nucleotides are TGTGCCAGCAGCTCTGAAGGGCTTTCGGTAGTGGATACGCAGTATTTT.

The chain links TRBV28 to TRBJ1-1; D remains unclear. The CDR3 length is 13 residues. The germline gives CDR1 MDHEN, CDR2 SYDVKM. With 6 bases removed from V and 0 bases from J, the gap between germline ends came to 8 bases. The CDR3 reads CASSSGVNTEAFF. The CDR3 coding sequence is TGTGCCAGCAGCAGCGGGGTGAACACTGAAGCTTTCTTT.